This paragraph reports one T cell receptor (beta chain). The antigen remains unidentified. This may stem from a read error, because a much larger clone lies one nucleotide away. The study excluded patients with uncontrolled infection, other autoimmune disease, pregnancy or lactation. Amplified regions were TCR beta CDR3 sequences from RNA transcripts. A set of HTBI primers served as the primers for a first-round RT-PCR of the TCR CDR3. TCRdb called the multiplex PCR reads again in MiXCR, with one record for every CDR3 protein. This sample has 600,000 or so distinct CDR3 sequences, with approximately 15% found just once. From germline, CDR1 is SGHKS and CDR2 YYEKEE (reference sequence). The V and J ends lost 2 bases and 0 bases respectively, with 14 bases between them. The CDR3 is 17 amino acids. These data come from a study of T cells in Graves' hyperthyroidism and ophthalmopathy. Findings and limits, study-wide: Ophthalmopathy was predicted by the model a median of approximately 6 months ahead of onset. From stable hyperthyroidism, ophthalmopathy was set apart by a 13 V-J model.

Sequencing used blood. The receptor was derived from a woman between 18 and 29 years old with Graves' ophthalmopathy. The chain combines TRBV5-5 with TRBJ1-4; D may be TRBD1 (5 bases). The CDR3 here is CASSLRGRDSTNEKLFF. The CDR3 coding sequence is TGTGCCAGCAGCTTACGAGGACGGGACTCAACTAATGAAAAACTGTTTTTT. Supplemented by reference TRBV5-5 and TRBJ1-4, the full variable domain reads DAGVTQSPTHLIKTRGQQVTLRCSPISGHKSVSWYQQVLGQGPQFIFQYYEKEERGRGNFPDRFSARQFPNYSSELNVNALLLGDSALYLCASSLRGRDSTNEKLFFGSGTQLSVL.